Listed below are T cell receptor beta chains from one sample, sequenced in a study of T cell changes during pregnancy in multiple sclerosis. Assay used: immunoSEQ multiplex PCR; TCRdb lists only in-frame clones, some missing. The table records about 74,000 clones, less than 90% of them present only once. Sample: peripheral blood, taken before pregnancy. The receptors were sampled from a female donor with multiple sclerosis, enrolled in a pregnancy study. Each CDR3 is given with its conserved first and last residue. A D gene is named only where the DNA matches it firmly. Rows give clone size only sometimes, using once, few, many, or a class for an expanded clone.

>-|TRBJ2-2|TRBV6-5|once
CATIGAGELFF
TGTGCCACCATAGGAGCCGGGGAGCTGTTTTTT
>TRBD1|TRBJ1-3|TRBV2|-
CASRETGDGNTIYF
TGTGCCAGCAGGGAAACAGGGGACGGAAACACCATATATTTT
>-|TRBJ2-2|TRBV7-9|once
CATQDSRDGELFF
TGTGCCACTCAGGACAGCCGAGACGGGGAGCTGTTTTTT
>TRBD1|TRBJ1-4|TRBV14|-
CASSQATGVLFF
TGTGCCAGCAGCCAAGCAACAGGGGTACTGTTTTTT
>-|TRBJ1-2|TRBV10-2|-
CASTRDTTNYGYTF
TGCGCCAGCACCAGGGACACGACTAACTATGGCTACACCTTC
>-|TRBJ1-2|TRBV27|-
CASSPLGRGYTF
TGTGCCAGCAGTCCCCTCGGGAGAGGCTACACCTTC
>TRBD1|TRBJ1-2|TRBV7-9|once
CASSLRTGGSGYTF
TGTGCCAGCAGCTTAAGAACAGGGGGGTCCGGCTACACCTTC
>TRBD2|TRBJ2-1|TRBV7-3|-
CASSLNSGGTYNEQFF
TGTGCCAGCAGCTTAAATAGCGGGGGAACCTACAATGAGCAGTTCTTC
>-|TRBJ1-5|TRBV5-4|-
CASSLDRENQPQHF
TGTGCCAGCAGCTTGGACAGGGAGAACCAGCCCCAGCATTTT
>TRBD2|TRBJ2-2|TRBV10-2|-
CASSGFERGGETGELFF
TGCGCCAGCAGTGGTTTCGAGCGGGGGGGGGAAACCGGGGAGCTGTTTTTT
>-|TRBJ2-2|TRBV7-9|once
CASSPVRGFTGELFF
TGTGCCAGCAGCCCGGTAAGGGGCTTTACCGGGGAGCTGTTTTTT
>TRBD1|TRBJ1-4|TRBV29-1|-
CSAGQGATNEKLFF
TGCAGCGCCGGACAGGGGGCGACTAATGAAAAACTGTTTTTT
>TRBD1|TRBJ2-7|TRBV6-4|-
CASSGQGNRYYEQYF
TGTGCCAGCAGTGGACAGGGGAACCGCTACTACGAGCAGTACTTC
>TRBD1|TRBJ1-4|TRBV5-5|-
CASGGQGIDEKLFF
TGTGCCAGCGGAGGACAGGGTATTGACGAAAAACTGTTTTTT
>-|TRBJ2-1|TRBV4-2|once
CASSQEAVLSYNEQFF
TGTGCCAGCAGCCAAGAAGCGGTATTAAGTTACAATGAGCAGTTCTTC
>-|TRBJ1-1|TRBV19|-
CASSSTVNTEAFF
TGTGCCAGTAGTTCCACAGTGAACACTGAAGCTTTCTTT
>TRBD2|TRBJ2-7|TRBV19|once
CASSGTSGIYEQYF
TGTGCCAGTAGTGGGACTAGCGGAATCTACGAGCAGTACTTC
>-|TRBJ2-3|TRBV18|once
CASSPKNGDTQYF
TGTGCCAGCTCACCAAAGAATGGCGATACGCAGTATTTT
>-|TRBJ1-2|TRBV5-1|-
CASKQEEAGYTF
TGCGCCAGCAAACAGGAAGAGGCTGGCTACACCTTC
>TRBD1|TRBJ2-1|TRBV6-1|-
CASSLLTGQGEQFF
TGTGCCAGCAGCCTTCTGACAGGACAGGGTGAGCAGTTCTTC
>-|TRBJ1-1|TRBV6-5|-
CASSYSDLATEAFF
TGTGCCAGCAGTTACTCAGATCTGGCCACTGAAGCTTTCTTT
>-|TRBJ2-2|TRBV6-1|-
CASSLHGGTGELFF
TGTGCCAGCAGTCTCCATGGGGGGACCGGGGAGCTGTTTTTT